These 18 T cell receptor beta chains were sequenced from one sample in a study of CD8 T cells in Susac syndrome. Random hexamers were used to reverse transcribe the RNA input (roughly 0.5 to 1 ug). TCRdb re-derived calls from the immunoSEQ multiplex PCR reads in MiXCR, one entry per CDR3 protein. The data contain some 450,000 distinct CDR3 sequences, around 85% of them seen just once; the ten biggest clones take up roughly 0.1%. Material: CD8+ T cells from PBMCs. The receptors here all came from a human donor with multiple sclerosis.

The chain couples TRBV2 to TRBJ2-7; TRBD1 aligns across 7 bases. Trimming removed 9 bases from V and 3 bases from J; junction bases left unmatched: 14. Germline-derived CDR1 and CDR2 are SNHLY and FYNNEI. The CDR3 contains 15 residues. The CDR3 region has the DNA TGTGCCAGTCGGGGATATCTGGACAGGATCTACGAGCAGTACTTC. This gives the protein CASRGYLDRIYEQYF.

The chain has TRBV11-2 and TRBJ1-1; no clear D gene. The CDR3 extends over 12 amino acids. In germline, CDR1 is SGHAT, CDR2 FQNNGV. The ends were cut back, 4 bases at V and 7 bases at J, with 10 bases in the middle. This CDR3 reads CASSYGLVEAFF. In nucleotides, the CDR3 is TGTGCCAGCAGCTATGGATTGGTTGAAGCTTTCTTT.

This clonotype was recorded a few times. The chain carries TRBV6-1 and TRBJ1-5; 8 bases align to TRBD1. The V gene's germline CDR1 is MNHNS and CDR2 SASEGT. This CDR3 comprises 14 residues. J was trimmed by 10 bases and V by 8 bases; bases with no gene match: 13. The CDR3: CASARQGWDSPQHF. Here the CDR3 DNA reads TGTGCCAGCGCTAGACAGGGGTGGGATTCACCCCAGCATTTT.

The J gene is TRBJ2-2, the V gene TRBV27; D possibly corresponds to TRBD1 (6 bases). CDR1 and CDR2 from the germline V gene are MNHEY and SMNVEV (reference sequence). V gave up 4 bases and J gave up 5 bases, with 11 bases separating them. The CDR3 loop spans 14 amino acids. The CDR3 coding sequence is TGTGCCAGCAGTTCCTACAGGGATACCGGGGAGCTGTTTTTT. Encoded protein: CASSSYRDTGELFF.

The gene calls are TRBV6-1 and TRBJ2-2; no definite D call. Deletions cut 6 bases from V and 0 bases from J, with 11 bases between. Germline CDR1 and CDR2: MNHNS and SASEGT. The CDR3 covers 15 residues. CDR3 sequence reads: CASSPGTANTGELFF. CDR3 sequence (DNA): TGTGCCAGCAGCCCCGGTACGGCGAACACCGGGGAGCTGTTTTTT.

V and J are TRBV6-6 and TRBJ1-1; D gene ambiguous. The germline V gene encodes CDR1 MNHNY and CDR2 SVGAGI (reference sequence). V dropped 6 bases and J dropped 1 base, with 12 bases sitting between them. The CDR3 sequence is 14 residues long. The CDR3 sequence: CASSLLASNTEAFF. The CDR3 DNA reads TGTGCCAGCAGCCTCCTAGCCTCGAACACTGAAGCTTTCTTT.

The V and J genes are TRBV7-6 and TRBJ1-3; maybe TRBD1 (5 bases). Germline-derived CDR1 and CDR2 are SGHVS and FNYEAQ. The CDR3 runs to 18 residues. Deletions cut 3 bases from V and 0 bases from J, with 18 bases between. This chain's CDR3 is CASSFGKGDGSSGNTIYF. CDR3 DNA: TGTGCCAGCAGCTTCGGGAAAGGGGACGGCAGCTCTGGAAACACCATATATTTT.

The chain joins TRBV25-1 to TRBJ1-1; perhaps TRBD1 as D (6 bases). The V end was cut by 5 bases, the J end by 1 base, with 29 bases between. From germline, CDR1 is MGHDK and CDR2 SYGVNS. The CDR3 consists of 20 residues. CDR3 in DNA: TGTGCCAGCAGTAACCAGAACGGTCGATTGACAGGATCAACGAACACTGAAGCTTTCTTT. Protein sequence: CASSNQNGRLTGSTNTEAFF.

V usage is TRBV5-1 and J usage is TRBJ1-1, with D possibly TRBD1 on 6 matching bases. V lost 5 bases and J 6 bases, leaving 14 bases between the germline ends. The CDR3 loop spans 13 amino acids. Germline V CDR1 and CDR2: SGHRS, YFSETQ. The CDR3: CASRSVGGPEAFF. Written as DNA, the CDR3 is TGCGCCAGCAGGTCGGTAGGGGGACCTGAAGCTTTCTTT.

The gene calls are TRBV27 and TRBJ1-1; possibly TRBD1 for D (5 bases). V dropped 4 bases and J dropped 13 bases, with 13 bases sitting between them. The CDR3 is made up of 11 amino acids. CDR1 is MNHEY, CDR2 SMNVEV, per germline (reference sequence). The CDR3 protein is CASSSGIVDFF. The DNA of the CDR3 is TGTGCCAGCAGTTCAGGGATCGTCGATTTCTTT.

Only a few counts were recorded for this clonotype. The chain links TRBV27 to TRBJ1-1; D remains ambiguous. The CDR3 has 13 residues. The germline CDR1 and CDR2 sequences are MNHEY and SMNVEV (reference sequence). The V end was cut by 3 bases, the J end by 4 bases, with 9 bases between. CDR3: CASSLSQSTEAFF. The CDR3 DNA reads TGTGCCAGCAGTTTGTCACAGAGCACTGAAGCTTTCTTT.

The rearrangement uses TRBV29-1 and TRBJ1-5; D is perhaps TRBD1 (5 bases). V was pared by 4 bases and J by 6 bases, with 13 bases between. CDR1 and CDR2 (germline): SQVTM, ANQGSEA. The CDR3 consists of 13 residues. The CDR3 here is CSVAEGPGQPQHF. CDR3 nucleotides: TGCAGCGTTGCCGAGGGGCCTGGTCAGCCCCAGCATTTT.

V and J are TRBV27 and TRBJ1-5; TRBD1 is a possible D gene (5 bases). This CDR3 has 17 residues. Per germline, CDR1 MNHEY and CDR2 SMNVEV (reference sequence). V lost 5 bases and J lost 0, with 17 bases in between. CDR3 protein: CASSPRGGDYSNQPQHF. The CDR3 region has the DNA TGTGCCAGCAGTCCTCGGGGGGGGGATTATAGCAATCAGCCCCAGCATTTT.

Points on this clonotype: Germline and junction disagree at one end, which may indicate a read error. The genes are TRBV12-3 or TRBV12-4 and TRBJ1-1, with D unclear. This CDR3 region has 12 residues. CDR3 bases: TGTGCCAGCAGTCCGGAGAACCCTGAAGCTTTCTTT. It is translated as CASSPENPEAFF.

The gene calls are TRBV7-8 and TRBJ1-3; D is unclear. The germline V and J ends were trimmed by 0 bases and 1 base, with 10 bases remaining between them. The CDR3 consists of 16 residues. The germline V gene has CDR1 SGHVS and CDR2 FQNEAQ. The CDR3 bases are TGTGCCAGCAGCTTAGCGGCCTCGATTTCTGGAAACACCATATATTTT. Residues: CASSLAASISGNTIYF. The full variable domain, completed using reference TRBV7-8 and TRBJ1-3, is GAGVSQSPRYKVAKRGQDVALRCDPISGHVSLFWYQQALGQGPEFLTYFQNEAQLDKSGLPSDRFFAERPEGSVSTLKIQRTQQEDSAVYLCASSLAASISGNTIYFGEGSWLTVV.

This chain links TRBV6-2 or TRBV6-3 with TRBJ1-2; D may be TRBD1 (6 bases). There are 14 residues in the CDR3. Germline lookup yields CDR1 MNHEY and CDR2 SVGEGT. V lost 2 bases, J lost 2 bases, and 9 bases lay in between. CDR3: CASSYRGENYGYTF. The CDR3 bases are TGTGCCAGCAGTTACAGGGGGGAGAACTATGGCTACACCTTC.

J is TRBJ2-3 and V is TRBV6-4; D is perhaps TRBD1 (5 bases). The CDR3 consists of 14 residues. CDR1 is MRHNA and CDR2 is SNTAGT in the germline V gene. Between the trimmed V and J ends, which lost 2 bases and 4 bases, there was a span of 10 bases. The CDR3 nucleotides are TGTGCCAGCAGTGACGGGGCAGGAGCAGATACGCAGTATTTT. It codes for CASSDGAGADTQYF.

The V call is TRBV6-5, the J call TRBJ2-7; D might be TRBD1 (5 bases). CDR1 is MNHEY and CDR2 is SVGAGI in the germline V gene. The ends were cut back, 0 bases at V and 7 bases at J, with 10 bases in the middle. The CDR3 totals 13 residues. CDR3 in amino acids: CASSYSPGIEQYF. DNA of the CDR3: TGTGCCAGCAGTTACTCGCCAGGGATTGAGCAGTACTTC.